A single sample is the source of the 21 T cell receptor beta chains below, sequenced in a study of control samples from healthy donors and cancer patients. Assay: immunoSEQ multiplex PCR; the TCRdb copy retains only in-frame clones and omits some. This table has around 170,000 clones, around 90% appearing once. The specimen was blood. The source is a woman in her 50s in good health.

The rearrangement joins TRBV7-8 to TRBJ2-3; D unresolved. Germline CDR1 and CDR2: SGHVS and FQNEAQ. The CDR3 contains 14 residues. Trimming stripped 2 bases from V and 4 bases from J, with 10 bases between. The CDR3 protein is CASSLSENADTQYF. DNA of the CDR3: TGTGCCAGCAGCTTAAGTGAGAACGCAGATACGCAGTATTTT.

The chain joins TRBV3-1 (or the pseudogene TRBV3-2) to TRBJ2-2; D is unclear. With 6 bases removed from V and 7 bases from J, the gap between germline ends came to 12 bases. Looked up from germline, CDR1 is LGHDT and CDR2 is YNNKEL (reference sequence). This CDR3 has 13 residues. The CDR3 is CASRHSWSGELFF. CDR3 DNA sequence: TGTGCCAGCAGGCACTCGTGGAGCGGGGAGCTGTTTTTT.

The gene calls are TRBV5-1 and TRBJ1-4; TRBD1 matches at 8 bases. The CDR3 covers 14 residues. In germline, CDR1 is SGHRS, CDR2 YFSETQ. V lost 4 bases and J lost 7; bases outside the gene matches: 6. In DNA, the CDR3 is TGCGCCAGCAGCACTCAGGGGGCCGGTGAAAAACTGTTTTTT. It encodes CASSTQGAGEKLFF.

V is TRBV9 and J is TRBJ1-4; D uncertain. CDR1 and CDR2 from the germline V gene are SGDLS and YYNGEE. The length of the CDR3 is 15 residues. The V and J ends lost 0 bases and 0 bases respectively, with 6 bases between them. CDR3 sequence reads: CASSVGGSTNEKLFF. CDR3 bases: TGTGCCAGCAGCGTAGGAGGCTCAACTAATGAAAAACTGTTTTTT.

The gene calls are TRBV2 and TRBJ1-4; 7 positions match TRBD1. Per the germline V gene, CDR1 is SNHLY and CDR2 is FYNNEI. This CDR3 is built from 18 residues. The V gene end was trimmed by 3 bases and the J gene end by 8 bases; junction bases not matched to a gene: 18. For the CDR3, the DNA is TGTGCCAGCAGTGATGAGGGGGCGGATCAGGGACGCGGGGAAAAACTGTTTTTT. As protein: CASSDEGADQGRGEKLFF.

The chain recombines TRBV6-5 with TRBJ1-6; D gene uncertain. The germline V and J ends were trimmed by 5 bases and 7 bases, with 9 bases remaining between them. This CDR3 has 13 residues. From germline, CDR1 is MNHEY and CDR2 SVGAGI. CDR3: CASSRGINSPLHF. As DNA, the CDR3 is TGTGCCAGCAGTCGTGGGATAAATTCACCCCTCCACTTT.

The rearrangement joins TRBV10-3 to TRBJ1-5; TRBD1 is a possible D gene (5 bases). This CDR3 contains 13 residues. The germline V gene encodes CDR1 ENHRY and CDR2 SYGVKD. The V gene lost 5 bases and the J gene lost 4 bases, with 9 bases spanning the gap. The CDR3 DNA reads TGTGCCATCAGTCGGGACGGGAATCAGCCCCAGCATTTT. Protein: CAISRDGNQPQHF.

This CDR3 reads CASSQENMGRAYGYTF. The CDR3 coding sequence is TGCGCCAGCAGCCAAGAGAATATGGGGAGGGCGTATGGCTACACCTTC. The chain is built from TRBV4-3 and TRBJ1-2; no reliable D call. V gave up 0 bases and J gave up 5 bases, with 16 bases separating them. CDR3 length: 16 residues. CDR1 and CDR2 (germline): LGHNA, YSLEER.

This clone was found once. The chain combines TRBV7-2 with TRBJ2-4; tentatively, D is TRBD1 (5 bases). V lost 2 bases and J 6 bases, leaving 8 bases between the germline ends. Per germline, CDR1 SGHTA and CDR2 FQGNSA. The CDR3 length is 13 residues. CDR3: CASSLRQLNIQYF. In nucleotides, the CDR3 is TGTGCCAGCAGCTTAAGACAGCTAAACATTCAGTACTTC.

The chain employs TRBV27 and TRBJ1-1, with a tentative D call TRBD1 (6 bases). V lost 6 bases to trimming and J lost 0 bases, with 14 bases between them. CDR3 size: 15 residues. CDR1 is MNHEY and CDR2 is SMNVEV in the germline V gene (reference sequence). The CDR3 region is CASSPRGPMNTEAFF. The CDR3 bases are TGTGCCAGCAGCCCCAGGGGCCCCATGAACACTGAAGCTTTCTTT.

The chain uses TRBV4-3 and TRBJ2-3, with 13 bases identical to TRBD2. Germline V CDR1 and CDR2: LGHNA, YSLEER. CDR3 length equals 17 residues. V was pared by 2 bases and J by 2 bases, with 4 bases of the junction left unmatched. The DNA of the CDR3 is TGCGCCAGCAGCCAAATTGGGACTAGCGGGAACACAGATACGCAGTATTTT. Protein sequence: CASSQIGTSGNTDTQYF.

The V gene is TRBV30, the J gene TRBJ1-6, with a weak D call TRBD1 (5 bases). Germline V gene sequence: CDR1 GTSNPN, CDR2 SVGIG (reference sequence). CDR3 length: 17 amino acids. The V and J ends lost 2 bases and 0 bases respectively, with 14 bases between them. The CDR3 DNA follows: TGTGCCTGGAGTTCACTACAGGCAAGCTCCTATAATTCACCCCTCCACTTT. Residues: CAWSSLQASSYNSPLHF.

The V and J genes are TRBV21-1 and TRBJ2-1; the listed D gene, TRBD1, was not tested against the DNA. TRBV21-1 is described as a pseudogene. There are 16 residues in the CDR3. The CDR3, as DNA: TGTGCCAGCAGCAAAGCGCGGCAGGGGCGAGGTTCTGAGCAGTTCTTC. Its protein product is CASSKARQGRGSEQFF.

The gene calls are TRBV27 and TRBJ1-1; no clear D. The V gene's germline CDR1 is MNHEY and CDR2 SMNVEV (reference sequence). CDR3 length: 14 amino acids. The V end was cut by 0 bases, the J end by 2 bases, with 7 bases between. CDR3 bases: TGTGCCAGCAGTTTATCCAAGGACAACACTGAAGCTTTCTTT. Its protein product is CASSLSKDNTEAFF.

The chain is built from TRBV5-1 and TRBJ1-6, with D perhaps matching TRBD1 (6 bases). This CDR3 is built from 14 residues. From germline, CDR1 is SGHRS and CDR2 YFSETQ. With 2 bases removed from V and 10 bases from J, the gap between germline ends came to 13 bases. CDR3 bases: TGCGCCAGCAGCTTACAGGGTTCTCGGTCACCCCTCCACTTT. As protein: CASSLQGSRSPLHF.

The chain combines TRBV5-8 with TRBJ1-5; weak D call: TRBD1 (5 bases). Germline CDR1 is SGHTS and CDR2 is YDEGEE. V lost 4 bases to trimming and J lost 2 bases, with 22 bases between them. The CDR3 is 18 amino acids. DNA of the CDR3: TGTGCCAGCAGCCTCGGGAGGACACGCCGGGATGGCAATCAGCCCCAGCATTTT. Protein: CASSLGRTRRDGNQPQHF.

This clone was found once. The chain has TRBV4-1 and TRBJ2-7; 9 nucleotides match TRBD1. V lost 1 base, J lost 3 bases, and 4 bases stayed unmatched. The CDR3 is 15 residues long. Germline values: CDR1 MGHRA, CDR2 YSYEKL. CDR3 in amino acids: CASSQVQGANYEQYF. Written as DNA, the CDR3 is TGCGCCAGCAGCCAAGTACAGGGGGCAAACTACGAGCAGTACTTC.

This chain's CDR3 is CASSIDRTRTDTQYF. DNA of the CDR3: TGTGCCAGCAGCATAGACAGGACTCGCACAGATACGCAGTATTTT. The chain is built from TRBV7-3 and TRBJ2-3; a possible D gene is TRBD1 (6 bases). Germline assignment: CDR1 SGHTA and CDR2 FQGTGA. The CDR3 spans 15 residues. V shed 5 bases and J shed 1 base, with 13 bases lying between them.

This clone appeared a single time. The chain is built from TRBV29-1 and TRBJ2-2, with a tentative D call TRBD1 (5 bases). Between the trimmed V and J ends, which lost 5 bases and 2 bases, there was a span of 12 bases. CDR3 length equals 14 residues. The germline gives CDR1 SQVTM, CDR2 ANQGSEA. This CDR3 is CSVKFDSNTGELFF. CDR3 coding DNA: TGCAGCGTTAAATTTGACAGTAACACCGGGGAGCTGTTTTTT.

Written as DNA, the CDR3 is TGCGCCAGCAGCAGGACAGGGCCGAACACCGGGGAGCTGTTTTTT. It is translated as CASSRTGPNTGELFF. V and J are TRBV5-1 and TRBJ2-2; 8 nucleotides agree with TRBD1. The CDR3 runs 15 residues. In germline, CDR1 is SGHRS, CDR2 YFSETQ. J was trimmed by 0 bases and V by 4 bases; bases with no gene match: 2.

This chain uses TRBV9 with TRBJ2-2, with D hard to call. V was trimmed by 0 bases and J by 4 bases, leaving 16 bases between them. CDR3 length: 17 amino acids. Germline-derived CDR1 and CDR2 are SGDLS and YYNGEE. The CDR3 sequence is CASSVVPGHDGTGELFF. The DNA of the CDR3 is TGTGCCAGCAGCGTAGTTCCCGGGCACGACGGCACCGGGGAGCTGTTTTTT.